The next 18 T cell receptor beta chains were all read from a single sample in a study of metastatic and nonmetastatic thyroid tumors. TCRdb used MiXCR to call clones anew from the PCR reads. The table lists about 25,000 clones, roughly 20% of them singletons. Patients were all untreated before their thyroid surgery. The sample was blood. The receptor set was obtained from a male donor with papillary thyroid cancer or a benign thyroid nodule (not recorded which). Some clones in this sample may be carry-over from other donors' samples.

In its sample, this clone was seen many times. The chain carries TRBV7-2 and TRBJ1-2, with D unclear. CDR1 and CDR2 (germline): SGHTA, FQGNSA. This CDR3 contains 12 residues. Trimming cost V 2 bases and J 7 bases, with 8 bases left between them. CDR3 protein: CASSLRSVGYTF. Here the CDR3 DNA reads TGTGCCAGCAGCTTACGGTCGGTTGGCTACACCTTC. Using reference TRBV7-2 and TRBJ1-2 for the parts outside the CDR3, the full variable domain is GAGVSQSPSNKVTEKGKDVELRCDPISGHTALYWYRQSLGQGLEFLIYFQGNSAPDKSGLPSDRFSAERTGGSVSTLTIQRTQQEDSAVYLCASSLRSVGYTFGSGTRLTVV.

This chain links TRBV30 with TRBJ1-2; no clear D gene. The V gene's germline CDR1 is GTSNPN and CDR2 SVGIG (reference sequence). With 7 bases removed from V and 12 bases from J, the gap between germline ends came to 21 bases. There are 12 residues in the CDR3. The CDR3 DNA sequence: TGTGCCTTTAGTGGACGGGAAGGGCCGCACACCTTC. It codes for CAFSGREGPHTF.

The chain couples TRBV20-1 to TRBJ2-7, with unresolved D. Germline V gene sequence: CDR1 DFQATT, CDR2 SNEGSKA (reference sequence). The CDR3 has 12 amino acids. The V and J ends lost 0 bases and 13 bases respectively, with 16 bases between them. CDR3 region: CSAREPPGVNYF. The CDR3 bases are TGCAGTGCTAGAGAACCTCCCGGAGTGAACTACTTC.

Comments on this clone: This CDR3 fails to terminate in the conserved phenylalanine or tryptophan, so it likely reflects a read error. The chain uses TRBV10-1 and TRBJ2-7; 9 bases are shared with TRBD1. The V gene's germline CDR1 is WNHNN and CDR2 SYGVQD (reference sequence). This CDR3 contains 15 residues. V was pared by 6 bases and J by 6 bases, with 12 bases of the junction left unmatched. CDR3 nucleotide sequence: TGCGCCAGCAGCCTAAGTCGGACAGGGGCCTCCGAGCAGTACATC. As protein: CASSLSRTGASEQYI.

A word on this clone: A much larger clone lies one base from this, so it may be a read error. The V gene is TRBV30, the J gene TRBJ1-3; D gene unclear. This CDR3 has 15 residues. V dropped 3 bases and J dropped 0 bases, with 12 bases sitting between them. Germline lookup yields CDR1 GTSNPN and CDR2 SVGIG (reference sequence). CDR3 residues: CAWRRGLFSGNTIYF. CDR3 nucleotide sequence: TGTGCCTGGAGAAGAGGCCTCTTCTCTGGAAACACCATATATTTT.

This sequence joins TRBV20-1 and TRBJ2-7; D uncertain. Germline lookup yields CDR1 DFQATT and CDR2 SNEGSKA (reference sequence). CDR3 length: 13 amino acids. The ends were cut back, 6 bases at V and 6 bases at J, with 18 bases in the middle. CDR3 nucleotides: TGCAGTGCGAAGTCTCACTGGGAAGGCGAGCAGTACTTC. Protein product: CSAKSHWEGEQYF.

This clone has a count of ten or more. This chain uses TRBV3-1 with TRBJ2-7, with 13 bases aligning to TRBD2. The J segment lost 2 bases and the V segment lost 5 bases, leaving 3 bases of the junction unmatched. Germline V gene data show CDR1 as LGHDT and CDR2 as YNNKEL (reference sequence). This CDR3 is 15 amino acids long. As DNA, the CDR3 is TGTGCCAGCAGCTCAGGACTAGCGGGGGCCTACGAGCAGTACTTC. Its protein product is CASSSGLAGAYEQYF.

This clone was detected many times. This chain connects TRBV5-6 to TRBJ2-7, with 10 bases lining up with TRBD1. V dropped 1 base and J dropped 5; count of bases not matched to a gene: 12. Per germline, CDR1 SGHDT and CDR2 YYEEEE. This CDR3 is built from 17 residues. The CDR3 nucleotides are TGTGCCAGCAGCTTGCTGGGACAGGGGTTCGAAGTCCACGAGCAGTACTTC. Encoded protein: CASSLLGQGFEVHEQYF.

The CDR3 sequence is CASSLGDRGLYGYTF. CDR3 DNA: TGTGCCAGCAGCTTAGGGGACAGGGGACTCTATGGCTACACCTTC. The rearrangement uses TRBV7-9 and TRBJ1-2; 10 bases fit TRBD1. J gave up 4 bases and V 1 base, and 3 bases lay outside the gene matches. The CDR3 runs 15 residues. Germline-derived CDR1 and CDR2 are SEHNR and FQNEAQ (reference sequence).

This clone appeared many times. With a much larger clone just one base away, this may be a read error. Other DNA sequences of this sample code for an identical CDR3. The chain is built from TRBV6-2 or TRBV6-3 and TRBJ2-3; 10 bases match TRBD2. The germline V gene has CDR1 MNHEY and CDR2 SVGEGT. This CDR3 spans 14 amino acids. CDR3 amino acids: CASSYPSGSDTQYF. The CDR3 bases are TGTGCCAGCAGTTACCCTAGCGGGAGTGATACGCAGTACTTT.

In this sample, this clone turned up many times. The chain joins TRBV4-1 to TRBJ1-2; a possible D gene is TRBD1 (6 bases). CDR3 size: 14 residues. V lost 0 bases and J 5 bases, leaving 10 bases between the germline ends. CDR1 is MGHRA, CDR2 YSYEKL, per germline. The CDR3 here is CASSQDTQGYGYTF. CDR3 nucleotides: TGCGCCAGCAGCCAAGATACCCAGGGGTATGGCTACACCTTC.

V is TRBV20-1 and J is TRBJ1-2; a weak D match, TRBD1 (5 bases). Germline V gives CDR1 DFQATT, CDR2 SNEGSKA (reference sequence). Trimming took off 5 bases at V and 3 bases at J, with 16 bases between the two ends. The CDR3 runs 14 residues. The CDR3 reads CSAPWGESDYGYTF. The DNA of the CDR3 is TGCAGTGCTCCATGGGGGGAGAGTGACTATGGCTACACCTTC.

The chain is built from TRBV5-1 and TRBJ2-3, with TRBD2 matching 16 bases. The CDR3 length is 19 residues. Germline CDR1 reads SGHRS; CDR2 reads YFSETQ. V was clipped by 4 bases and J by 6 bases; unmatched bases: 14. The CDR3 DNA sequence: TGCGCCAGCAGCCCACAACCGGGACTAGCGGGAGGGCCGGGGGATACGCAGTATTTT. Translated: CASSPQPGLAGGPGDTQYF.

This clone has more than one count but fewer than ten. The rearrangement links TRBV6-4 to TRBJ2-7; TRBD1 agrees at 7 bases. CDR3 size: 16 residues. CDR1 is MRHNA and CDR2 is SNTAGT in the germline V gene. Trimming removed 9 bases from V and 2 bases from J; junction bases left unmatched: 16. The CDR3 DNA reads as TGTGCCAGTCTTTCCGCATCAGGGGGTAGACCCTACGAGCAGTACTTC. This codes for CASLSASGGRPYEQYF.

This clone was detected ten times or more. The CDR3 protein is CASSDGTSGGADTQYF. As DNA, the CDR3 is TGTGCCAGCAGTGACGGGACTAGCGGGGGGGCAGATACGCAGTATTTT. The chain links TRBV6-4 to TRBJ2-3; 16 bases align to TRBD2. The germline CDR1 and CDR2 sequences are MRHNA and SNTAGT. Trimming at V came to 2 bases and at J to 4 bases, leaving 0 bases not matched to a gene. The CDR3 spans 16 residues.

This clone was observed many times. The V call is TRBV6-2 or TRBV6-3, the J call TRBJ1-1; 9 bases match TRBD1. This CDR3 comprises 14 residues. CDR1 MNHEY and CDR2 SVGEGT come from the germline V gene. J was trimmed by 11 bases and V by 8 bases; bases with no gene match: 15. This chain's CDR3 is CASDNPGQGWMAFF. For the CDR3, the DNA is TGTGCCAGCGACAATCCGGGACAGGGCTGGATGGCTTTCTTT.

This clone came up many times. This rearrangement joins TRBV29-1 to TRBJ2-7; TRBD1 matches 7 bases. Trimming took 6 bases from V and 5 from J; bases not matched to a gene: 10. CDR1 and CDR2 from the germline V gene are SQVTM and ANQGSEA. The CDR3 spans 13 residues. The CDR3 sequence: CSVLKGADNEQYF. DNA for the CDR3: TGCAGCGTCCTTAAGGGGGCTGACAACGAGCAGTACTTC.

This clone was counted ten times or more. The chain has TRBV24-1 and TRBJ2-3; the D gene could be TRBD1 or TRBD2 (5 bases each). V lost 2 bases, J lost 3 bases, and 17 bases lay in between. The germline V gene has CDR1 KGHDR and CDR2 SFDVKD. CDR3 size: 17 residues. The CDR3 DNA reads TGTGCCACCAGTGATTATGGGGGTCTGTATGCTACAGATACGCAGTATTTT. It is translated as CATSDYGGLYATDTQYF.